A single sample gave rise to the 8 T cell receptor beta chains below, sequenced in a study of T cell responses to AZD1222 COVID-19 vaccine. Assay used: immunoSEQ multiplex PCR; TCRdb lists only in-frame clones, some missing. Among 150,000 to 200,000 clones listed, 90% to 95% were seen once. The specimen comprised peripheral blood, sampled 28 days after the second AZD1222 dose. Receptors originate from an adult who received the AZD1222 COVID-19 vaccine.

The sample holds one count of this clone. This chain joins TRBV29-1 and TRBJ1-2, with TRBD1 identical over 10 bases. The length of the CDR3 is 12 residues. The V segment lost 7 bases and the J segment 8 bases; nucleotides outside the gene matches: 7. Germline V gene sequence: CDR1 SQVTM, CDR2 ANQGSEA. The CDR3 is CSASGTGEGYTF. The CDR3 DNA sequence: TGCAGCGCCTCCGGGACAGGGGAGGGCTACACCTTC.

The gene calls are TRBV6-5 and TRBJ2-7; D could derive from TRBD1 or TRBD2 (5 bases each). This CDR3 comprises 14 residues. Looked up from germline, CDR1 is MNHEY and CDR2 is SVGAGI. V was trimmed by 7 bases and J by 7 bases, leaving 20 bases between them. CDR3 coding DNA: TGTGCCAGCATTAAAAGCGTGGGGGAAAGGGAGCAGTACTTC. Translated: CASIKSVGEREQYF.

The J gene is TRBJ2-1, the V gene TRBV19; 10 nucleotides match TRBD2. This CDR3 spans 17 amino acids. CDR1 is LNHDA and CDR2 is SQIVND in the germline V gene (reference sequence). Germline trimming cut 5 bases from V and 6 bases from J; bases unmatched to any gene: 13. CDR3 coding DNA: TGTGCCAGTAGTCGAGGTGGGGGGAGCGGGAGGGCCAATGAGCAGTTCTTC. It yields the protein CASSRGGGSGRANEQFF.

The chain carries TRBV28 and TRBJ2-4; 7 bases align to TRBD2. The junction had 11 bases not matched to a gene; V was cut back by 3 bases and J by 9 bases. The length of the CDR3 is 15 residues. Germline V lookup: CDR1 MDHEN, CDR2 SYDVKM. The CDR3 loop reads CASSLGGAVGPIQYF. DNA for the CDR3: TGTGCCAGCAGTTTGGGAGGGGCAGTTGGCCCCATTCAGTACTTC.

The J gene is TRBJ2-3, the V gene TRBV7-8; D remains ambiguous. The germline gives CDR1 SGHVS, CDR2 FQNEAQ. Trimming shortened V by 5 bases and J by 0 bases, and 9 bases separated the two germline ends. The CDR3 has 14 residues. CDR3 coding DNA: TGTGCCAGCAGCCCCAAGGGTAGCACAGATACGCAGTATTTT. Protein: CASSPKGSTDTQYF.

The rearrangement links TRBV27 to TRBJ2-3; D is unclear. This CDR3 is 14 amino acids long. Germline-derived CDR1 and CDR2 are MNHEY and SMNVEV (reference sequence). Trimming pared 2 bases from V and 4 bases from J, leaving 10 bases between. CDR3 sequence reads: CASSLGSPPDTQYF. The DNA for the CDR3 is TGTGCCAGCAGTTTAGGGTCACCGCCAGATACGCAGTATTTT.

The rearrangement joins TRBV3-1 (or the pseudogene TRBV3-2) to TRBJ2-3; 9 nucleotides agree with TRBD2. This CDR3 region has 16 residues. Germline CDR1 is LGHDT and CDR2 is YNNKEL (reference sequence). Trimming at V came to 3 bases and at J to 0 bases, leaving 4 bases not matched to a gene. The CDR3 region is CASSHQTSGSTDTQYF. The CDR3 DNA sequence: TGTGCCAGCAGCCATCAAACTAGCGGGAGCACAGATACGCAGTATTTT.

This rearrangement joins TRBV7-8 to TRBJ2-5, with 9 nucleotides matching TRBD2. V dropped 1 base and J dropped 3; count of bases not matched to a gene: 12. Germline loops: CDR1 SGHVS, CDR2 FQNEAQ. This CDR3 contains 18 residues. The CDR3 DNA reads TGTGCCAGCAGCTTAGTAGCGGGAGTCCTCATCCTCAAAGAGACCCAGTACTTC. It translates to CASSLVAGVLILKETQYF.